The following is a TCR beta chain sequence with its context. The sample carries other DNA sequences with the same CDR3. The assay was immunoSEQ multiplex PCR, and TCRdb's table has in-frame clones only and misses some. There are over 250,000 clones in the sample; roughly nine tenths occur only once, and approximately 2% lies in the top ten. This entry belongs to a study of blood T cell repertoires in COVID-19. Study summary: T cells, B-cell-depleted T cells, or PBMCs provided the cDNA or gDNA that served as material.

Participants were aged about 18 to 89 years, lived in around 25 US areas, and enrolled virtually. Germline assignment: CDR1 MNHNS and CDR2 SASEGT. The CDR3 totals 13 residues. V lost 3 bases and J lost 4, with 10 bases in between. Material for sequencing was PBMCs or T cells enriched from blood (not recorded which). The receptor was derived from a woman in her fifties or sixties who had recovered from COVID-19. The chain joins TRBV6-1 to TRBJ2-7, with D possibly TRBD1 on 6 matching bases. The CDR3 loop reads CASSDRQVYEQYF. The CDR3 bases are TGTGCCAGCAGTGATCGACAGGTTTACGAGCAGTACTTC.